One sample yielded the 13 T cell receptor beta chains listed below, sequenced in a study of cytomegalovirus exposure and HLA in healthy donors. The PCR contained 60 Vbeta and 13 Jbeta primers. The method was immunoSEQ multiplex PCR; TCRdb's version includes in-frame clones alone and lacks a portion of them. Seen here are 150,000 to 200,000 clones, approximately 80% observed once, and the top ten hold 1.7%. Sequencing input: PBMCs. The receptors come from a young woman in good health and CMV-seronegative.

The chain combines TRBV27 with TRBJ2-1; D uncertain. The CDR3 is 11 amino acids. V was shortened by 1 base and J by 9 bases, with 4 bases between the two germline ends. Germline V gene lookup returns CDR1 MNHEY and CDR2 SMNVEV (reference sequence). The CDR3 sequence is CASSLYGEQFF. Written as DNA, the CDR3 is TGTGCCAGCAGTTTATACGGTGAGCAGTTCTTC.

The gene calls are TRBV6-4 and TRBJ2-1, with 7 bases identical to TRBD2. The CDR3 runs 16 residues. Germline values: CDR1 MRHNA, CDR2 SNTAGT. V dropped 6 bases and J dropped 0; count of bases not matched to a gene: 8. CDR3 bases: TGTGCCAGCAGGATCAGCGGGAAGATCTCCTACAATGAGCAGTTCTTC. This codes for CASRISGKISYNEQFF.

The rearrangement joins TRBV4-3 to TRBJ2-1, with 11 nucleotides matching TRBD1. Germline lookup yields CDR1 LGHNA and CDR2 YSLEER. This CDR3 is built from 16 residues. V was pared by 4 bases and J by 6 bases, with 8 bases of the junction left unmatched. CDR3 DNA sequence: TGCGCCAGCAGCCGCCGCGAGGGGACAGGGGGCAATGAGCAGTTCTTC. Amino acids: CASSRREGTGGNEQFF.

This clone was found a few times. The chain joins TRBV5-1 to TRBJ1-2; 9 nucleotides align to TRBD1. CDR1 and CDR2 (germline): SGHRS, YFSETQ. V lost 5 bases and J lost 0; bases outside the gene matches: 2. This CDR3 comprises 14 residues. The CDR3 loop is CASRGTGTNYGYTF. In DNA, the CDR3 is TGCGCCAGCAGAGGGACAGGGACTAACTATGGCTACACCTTC.

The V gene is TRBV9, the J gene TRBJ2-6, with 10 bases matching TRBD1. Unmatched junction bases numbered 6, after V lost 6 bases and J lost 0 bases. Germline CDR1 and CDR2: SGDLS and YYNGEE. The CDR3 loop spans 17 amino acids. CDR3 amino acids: CASNIGTGASGANVLTF. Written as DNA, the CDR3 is TGTGCCAGCAACATTGGGACAGGGGCCTCTGGGGCCAACGTCCTGACTTTC.

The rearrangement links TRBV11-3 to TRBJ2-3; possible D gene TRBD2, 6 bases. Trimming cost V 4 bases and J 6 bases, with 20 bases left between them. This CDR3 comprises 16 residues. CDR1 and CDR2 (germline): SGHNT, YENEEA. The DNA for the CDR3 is TGTGCCAGCAGCTCGCGGGACCCCCCGGGAACTGATACGCAGTATTTT. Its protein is CASSSRDPPGTDTQYF.

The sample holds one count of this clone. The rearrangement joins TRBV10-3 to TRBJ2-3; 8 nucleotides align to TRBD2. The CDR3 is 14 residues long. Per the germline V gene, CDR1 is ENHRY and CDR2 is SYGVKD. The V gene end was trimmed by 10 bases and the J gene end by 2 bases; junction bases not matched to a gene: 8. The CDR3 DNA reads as TGTGCCACCGGGGGGGTCTACACCACAGATACGCAGTATTTT. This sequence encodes CATGGVYTTDTQYF.

In DNA, the CDR3 is TGTGCCAGCAGCCCCGCCTGGGAGACTGAAAAACTGTTTTTT. This gives the protein CASSPAWETEKLFF. This rearrangement joins TRBV7-9 to TRBJ1-4; no definite D call. V lost 5 bases and J lost 7, with 14 bases in between. Germline loops: CDR1 SEHNR, CDR2 FQNEAQ (reference sequence). The CDR3 consists of 14 residues.

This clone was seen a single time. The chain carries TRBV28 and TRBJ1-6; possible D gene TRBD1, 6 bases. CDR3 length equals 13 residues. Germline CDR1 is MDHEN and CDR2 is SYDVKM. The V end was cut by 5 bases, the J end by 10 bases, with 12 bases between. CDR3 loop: CASSVSGDSPLHF. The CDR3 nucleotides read TGTGCCAGCAGTGTATCAGGGGACTCACCCCTCCACTTT.

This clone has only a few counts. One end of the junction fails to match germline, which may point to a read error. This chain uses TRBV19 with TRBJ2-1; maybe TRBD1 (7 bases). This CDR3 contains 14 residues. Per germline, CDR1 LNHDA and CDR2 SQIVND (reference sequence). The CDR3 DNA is TGTGCCACCCACATGGGGGGACAGCTAGAGAAAAGGCTCTTC. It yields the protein CATHMGGQLEKRLF.

Written as DNA, the CDR3 is TGTGCCAGCAGCCTGGGACTAGCGGGAGGCTACGAGCAGTACGTC. Translated, it gives CASSLGLAGGYEQYV. The chain uses TRBV5-8 and TRBJ2-7, with 15 bases matching TRBD2. After removal of 4 bases from V and 3 bases from J, the junction contained 2 bases not matched to a gene. The CDR3 is made up of 15 amino acids. Germline loops: CDR1 SGHTS, CDR2 YDEGEE.

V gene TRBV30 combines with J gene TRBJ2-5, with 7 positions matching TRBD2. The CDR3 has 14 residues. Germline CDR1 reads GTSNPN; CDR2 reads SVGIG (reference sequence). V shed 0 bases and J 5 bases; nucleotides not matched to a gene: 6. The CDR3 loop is CAWSVTGGGETQYF. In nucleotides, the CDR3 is TGTGCCTGGAGTGTAACGGGAGGCGGGGAGACCCAGTACTTC.

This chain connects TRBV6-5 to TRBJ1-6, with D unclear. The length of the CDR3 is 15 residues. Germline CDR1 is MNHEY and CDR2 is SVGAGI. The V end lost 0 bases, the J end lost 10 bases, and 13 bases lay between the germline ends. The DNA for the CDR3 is TGTGCCAGCAGTTACTCAGGGAGGTCGGGGTCACCCCTCCACTTT. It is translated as CASSYSGRSGSPLHF.